The 24 T cell receptor beta chains reported below all come from one sample, sequenced in a study of T cells after yellow fever vaccination. Using its own MiXCR run on the 5' RACE reads, TCRdb lists one record per CDR3 protein. The sample includes about 630,000 distinct CDR3 sequences, 9% to 15% of them seen just once. Specimen: PBMCs, collected on the day of the yellow fever booster vaccination. The receptors come from a man aged 25 to 40 who received the YFV17D yellow fever vaccine.

The genes are TRBV29-1 and TRBJ1-1; D is perhaps TRBD1 (5 bases). This CDR3 has 14 amino acids. Germline CDR1 reads SQVTM; CDR2 reads ANQGSEA. Trimming left V 2 bases short and J 3 bases short, with 13 bases between. CDR3 sequence (DNA): TGCAGCGTTGAACGTAGGCTGGGGGACACTGAAGCTTTCTTT. It translates to CSVERRLGDTEAFF.

This chain joins TRBV6-1 and TRBJ2-1, with D possibly TRBD2 on 6 matching bases. The CDR3 runs to 13 residues. CDR1 is MNHNS and CDR2 is SASEGT in the germline V gene. V was pared by 5 bases and J by 2 bases, with 7 bases between. This CDR3 reads CASSKRAYNEQFF. The CDR3 bases are TGTGCCAGCAGTAAGCGGGCCTACAATGAGCAGTTCTTC.

The chain employs TRBV9 and TRBJ2-2, with a weak D call TRBD1 (6 bases). Germline CDR1 reads SGDLS; CDR2 reads YYNGEE. The CDR3 has 14 residues. Trimming stripped 2 bases from V and 7 bases from J, with 12 bases between. The CDR3 loop is CASSVSQGIGELFF. CDR3 in DNA: TGTGCCAGCAGCGTGAGCCAGGGGATCGGGGAGCTGTTTTTT.

This clonotype was counted between two and nine times. The V gene is TRBV7-2, the J gene TRBJ1-1; possibly TRBD1 for D (6 bases). The CDR3 has 13 residues. Trimming took 11 bases from V and 0 from J, leaving 13 bases between them. Germline values: CDR1 SGHTA, CDR2 FQGNSA. Here the CDR3 reads CALTQGMNTEAFF. The CDR3 nucleotides are TGTGCCTTAACACAGGGCATGAACACTGAAGCTTTCTTT.

The genes are TRBV5-1 and TRBJ2-5; D ambiguous. The CDR3 spans 14 residues. V was pared by 2 bases and J by 2 bases, with 10 bases between. Germline CDR1 is SGHRS and CDR2 is YFSETQ. The CDR3 bases are TGCGCCAGCAGCTTTAGGCTACTACAAGAGACCCAGTACTTC. Translation gives CASSFRLLQETQYF.

V and J are TRBV7-9 and TRBJ2-7; 8 nucleotides line up with TRBD1. CDR3 size: 14 residues. CDR1 and CDR2 (germline): SEHNR, FQNEAQ (reference sequence). The V segment lost 1 base and the J segment 3 bases; nucleotides outside the gene matches: 2. The CDR3 coding sequence is TGTGCCAGCAGCTTAGGGACAGGGAACTACGAGCAGTACTTC. It encodes CASSLGTGNYEQYF.

This clonotype occurred a few times. The CDR3 region has the DNA TGTGCCAGTAGTTCGGAAAATGGCTACACCTTC. This translates into CASSSENGYTF. The rearrangement joins TRBV19 to TRBJ1-2; no reliable D call. This CDR3 contains 11 residues. The V gene's germline CDR1 is LNHDA and CDR2 SQIVND (reference sequence). Trimming pared 5 bases from V and 6 bases from J, leaving 7 bases between.

This clonotype was picked up a small number of times. This chain uses TRBV12-3 or TRBV12-4 with TRBJ1-5, with unresolved D. The length of the CDR3 is 13 residues. Trimming took 6 bases from V and 4 from J, leaving 10 bases between them. The CDR3 sequence is CASRNQENQPQHF. In nucleotides, the CDR3 is TGTGCCAGCAGGAATCAGGAAAATCAGCCCCAGCATTTT.

This clonotype was found a few times. The V and J genes are TRBV3-1 and TRBJ2-7, with TRBD2 matching over 9 bases. This CDR3 comprises 13 residues. The germline V gene encodes CDR1 LGHDT and CDR2 YNNKEL (reference sequence). V gave up 2 bases and J gave up 7 bases; unmatched junction bases: 3. The CDR3 here is CASSQTSGLEQYF. CDR3 DNA sequence: TGTGCCAGCAGCCAAACTAGCGGGCTTGAGCAGTACTTC.

The chain links TRBV29-1 to TRBJ1-2; 11 positions match TRBD1. J lost 8 bases, V lost 4 bases, and 6 bases had no gene match. The CDR3 contains 13 residues. Germline CDR1 reads SQVTM; CDR2 reads ANQGSEA. This CDR3 is CSVVGQGAVGYTF. The CDR3 DNA reads as TGCAGCGTTGTCGGACAGGGGGCGGTGGGCTACACCTTC.

The rearrangement links TRBV27 to TRBJ2-1; 7 bases are shared with TRBD2. CDR3 size: 13 residues. Germline V gene data show CDR1 as MNHEY and CDR2 as SMNVEV (reference sequence). The junction had 6 bases not matched to a gene; V was cut back by 6 bases and J by 7 bases. Written as DNA, the CDR3 is TGTGCCAGCAGCCTCGGGACTATTAATGAGCAGTTCTTC. Its protein is CASSLGTINEQFF.

This CDR3 is CSASVGGGTQYF. The CDR3 nucleotides read TGCAGTGCTAGTGTCGGAGGAGGTACGCAGTATTTT. V is TRBV20-1 and J is TRBJ2-3; D might be TRBD2 (5 bases). There are 12 residues in the CDR3. Trimming pared 3 bases from V and 8 bases from J, leaving 12 bases between. Per germline, CDR1 DFQATT and CDR2 SNEGSKA (reference sequence).

The V gene is TRBV3-1, the J gene TRBJ2-7; 8 bases are shared with TRBD1. Germline lookup yields CDR1 LGHDT and CDR2 YNNKEL (reference sequence). V gave up 5 bases and J gave up 5 bases; unmatched junction bases: 8. CDR3 length equals 14 residues. Here the CDR3 reads CASSYHRGSDEQYF. The CDR3 DNA sequence: TGTGCCAGCAGCTACCACAGGGGGTCCGACGAGCAGTACTTC.

The table lists this clonotype with a few counts. This chain joins TRBV20-1 and TRBJ2-1; tentative D call: TRBD1 (6 bases). The V end lost 3 bases, the J end lost 0 bases, and 9 bases lay between the germline ends. The CDR3 is 14 residues long. The germline V gene encodes CDR1 DFQATT and CDR2 SNEGSKA (reference sequence). Here the CDR3 reads CSASQGNSYNEQFF. CDR3 nucleotides: TGCAGTGCTAGTCAGGGGAACTCCTACAATGAGCAGTTCTTC.

This clonotype appeared many times. This rearrangement joins TRBV5-1 to TRBJ2-1; D call uncertain. CDR3 length: 13 residues. The V end was cut by 4 bases, the J end by 1 base, with 6 bases between. The germline CDR1 and CDR2 sequences are SGHRS and YFSETQ. The CDR3 region is CASSLRSYNEQFF. CDR3 nucleotides: TGCGCCAGCAGCCTCAGATCCTACAATGAGCAGTTCTTC.

In its sample, this clonotype was seen a few times. V usage is TRBV27 and J usage is TRBJ2-1; possibly TRBD1 or TRBD2 for D (5 bases each). V was cut by 2 bases and J by 7 bases, with 18 bases left in between. The CDR3 consists of 16 residues. Germline V CDR1 and CDR2: MNHEY, SMNVEV (reference sequence). This CDR3 reads CASSLGLSGTTNEQFF. The CDR3 DNA reads TGTGCCAGCAGTTTAGGGCTGTCCGGGACCACTAATGAGCAGTTCTTC.

This clonotype was counted only a few times. The chain joins TRBV10-3 to TRBJ2-3; 14 nucleotides match TRBD2. Germline-derived CDR1 and CDR2 are ENHRY and SYGVKD. This CDR3 contains 19 residues. V dropped 8 bases and J dropped 2; count of bases not matched to a gene: 15. The CDR3 loop is CAIQPGLAGAPSSTDTQYF. The CDR3 DNA is TGTGCCATCCAACCGGGACTAGCGGGAGCTCCCTCCTCCACAGATACGCAGTATTTT.

The genes are TRBV7-2 and TRBJ2-5, with D hard to call. Germline-derived CDR1 and CDR2 are SGHTA and FQGNSA. The CDR3 is made up of 13 amino acids. Between the trimmed V and J ends, which lost 4 bases and 5 bases, there was a span of 11 bases. The chain's CDR3 is CASSSLGRETQYF. The CDR3 DNA reads TGTGCCAGCAGCTCCTTGGGCAGGGAGACCCAGTACTTC.

The CDR3 sequence is CASIKGAGPYEQYF. The CDR3, as DNA: TGTGCCAGCATCAAAGGGGCAGGACCCTACGAGCAGTACTTC. This chain joins TRBV28 and TRBJ2-7; TRBD1 might be the D (5 bases). V was shortened by 7 bases and J by 2 bases, with 15 bases between the two germline ends. Per germline, CDR1 MDHEN and CDR2 SYDVKM. This CDR3 contains 14 residues.

The chain is built from TRBV20-1 and TRBJ1-4; no clear D. Germline V lookup: CDR1 DFQATT, CDR2 SNEGSKA (reference sequence). The CDR3 runs to 13 residues. Trimming removed 6 bases at V and 4 bases at J, with 12 bases between. Here the CDR3 reads CSAGNSLNEKLFF. The CDR3 DNA follows: TGCAGTGCGGGGAACAGCCTTAATGAAAAACTGTTTTTT.

There are a few counts of this clonotype. This chain connects TRBV10-2 to TRBJ2-5; D gene ambiguous. This CDR3 contains 13 residues. The germline V and J ends were trimmed by 3 bases and 0 bases, with 5 bases remaining between them. Germline V CDR1 and CDR2: WSHSY, SAAADI. CDR3 residues: CASSDQYQETQYF. In nucleotides, the CDR3 is TGCGCCAGCAGTGATCAGTACCAAGAGACCCAGTACTTC.

This clonotype was detected a few times. V gene TRBV6-1 combines with J gene TRBJ2-7; D assignment may be TRBD1 or TRBD2 (5 bases each). This CDR3 is built from 16 residues. The V gene lost 7 bases and the J gene lost 4 bases, with 23 bases spanning the gap. Germline CDR1 reads MNHNS; CDR2 reads SASEGT. The CDR3 sequence: CASTPPRAGKGYEQYF. CDR3 coding DNA: TGTGCCAGCACCCCCCCGCGGGCAGGGAAAGGTTACGAGCAGTACTTC.

In this sample, this clonotype turned up a few times. The chain uses TRBV18 and TRBJ2-7, with 7 bases identical to TRBD2. The CDR3 has 16 amino acids. V lost 2 bases, J lost 4 bases, and 11 bases stayed unmatched. Germline CDR1 reads KGHSH; CDR2 reads LQKENI. The CDR3 loop is CASSPRPSGTYYEQYF. CDR3 bases: TGTGCCAGCTCACCAAGACCGAGCGGGACTTATTACGAGCAGTACTTC.

This clonotype was detected only a few times. The DNA for the CDR3 is TGCGCCAGCAGCCCGGGGACTAGCGGAAACTACAATGAGCAGTTCTTC. It specifies CASSPGTSGNYNEQFF. The chain couples TRBV5-1 to TRBJ2-1; 11 nucleotides align to TRBD2. The junction had 6 bases not matched to a gene; V was cut back by 4 bases and J by 3 bases. Looked up from germline, CDR1 is SGHRS and CDR2 is YFSETQ. The CDR3 spans 16 residues.